This TCR beta chain stems from a study of T cells in Graves' hyperthyroidism and ophthalmopathy. There are many counts of this clonotype. Its target is not known. RNA transcripts gave rise to amplified TCR beta CDR3 regions. The TCR CDR3 first-round RT-PCR relied on the HTBI primer set. A single record per CDR3 protein comes from TCRdb applying MiXCR to the multiplex PCR reads. The repertoire holds roughly 700,000 distinct CDR3 sequences, with about 14% as singletons. Study results and caveats: Ophthalmopathy was separated from stable hyperthyroidism by a 13 V-J model. The blood repertoire included most of the expanded thyroid clonotypes above 0.001.

The germline gives CDR1 GTSNPN, CDR2 SVGIG (reference sequence). The CDR3 loop spans 13 amino acids. V was clipped by 3 bases and J by 4 bases, with 12 bases between them. The study left out patients who had uncontrolled infection, other autoimmune disease, pregnancy or lactation. Fresh peripheral blood, approximately 10 ml, yielded the PBMCs. The chain employs TRBV30 and TRBJ2-5, with no clear D. What was sequenced was blood. The origin of this receptor is a woman aged 18-29 years with Graves' hyperthyroidism. CDR3 region: CAWRGHKLETQYF. The DNA for the CDR3 is TGTGCCTGGAGAGGGCACAAGCTAGAGACCCAGTACTTC. The full variable domain, in which reference TRBV30 and TRBJ2-5 provide the parts outside the CDR3, is SQTIHQWPATLVQPVGSPLSLECTVEGTSNPNLYWYRQAAGRGLQLLFYSVGIGQISSEVPQNLSASRPQDRQFILSSKKLLLSDSGFYLCAWRGHKLETQYFGPGTRLLVL.